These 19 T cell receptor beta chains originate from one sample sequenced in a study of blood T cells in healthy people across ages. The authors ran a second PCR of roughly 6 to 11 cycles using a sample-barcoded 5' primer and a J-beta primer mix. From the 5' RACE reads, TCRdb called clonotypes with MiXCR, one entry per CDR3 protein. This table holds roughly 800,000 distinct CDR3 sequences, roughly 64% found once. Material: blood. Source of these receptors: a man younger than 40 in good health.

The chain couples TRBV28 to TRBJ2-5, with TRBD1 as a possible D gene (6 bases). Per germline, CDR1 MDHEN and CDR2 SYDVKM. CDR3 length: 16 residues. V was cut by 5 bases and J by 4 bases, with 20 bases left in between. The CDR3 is CASSTSTGKKRETQYF. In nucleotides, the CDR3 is TGTGCCAGCAGTACCTCCACAGGGAAGAAAAGAGAGACCCAGTACTTC.

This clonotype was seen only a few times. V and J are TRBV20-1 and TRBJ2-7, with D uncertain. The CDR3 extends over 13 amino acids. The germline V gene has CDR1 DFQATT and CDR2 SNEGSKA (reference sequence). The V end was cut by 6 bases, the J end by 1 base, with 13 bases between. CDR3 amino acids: CSATDQSSYEQYF. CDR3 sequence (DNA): TGCAGTGCAACGGACCAGTCGTCCTACGAGCAGTACTTC.

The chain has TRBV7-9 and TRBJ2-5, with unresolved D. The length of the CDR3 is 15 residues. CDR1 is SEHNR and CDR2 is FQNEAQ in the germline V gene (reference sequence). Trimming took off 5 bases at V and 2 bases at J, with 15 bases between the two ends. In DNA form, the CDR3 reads TGTGCCAGCAGCAGCTTGGGAAAGGCTCAAGAGACCCAGTACTTC. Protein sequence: CASSSLGKAQETQYF. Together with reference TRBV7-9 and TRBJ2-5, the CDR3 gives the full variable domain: DTGVSQNPRHKITKRGQNVTFRCDPISEHNRLYWYRQTLGQGPEFLTYFQNEAQLEKSRLLSDRFSAERPKGSFSTLEIQRTEQGDSAMYLCASSSLGKAQETQYFGPGTRLLVL.

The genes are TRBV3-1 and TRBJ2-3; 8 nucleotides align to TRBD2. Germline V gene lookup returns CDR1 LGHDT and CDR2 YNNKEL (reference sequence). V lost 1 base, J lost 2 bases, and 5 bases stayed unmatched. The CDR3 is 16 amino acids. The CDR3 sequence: CASSQGRTSNTDTQYF. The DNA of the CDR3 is TGTGCCAGCAGCCAAGGGAGGACTAGCAACACAGATACGCAGTATTTT.

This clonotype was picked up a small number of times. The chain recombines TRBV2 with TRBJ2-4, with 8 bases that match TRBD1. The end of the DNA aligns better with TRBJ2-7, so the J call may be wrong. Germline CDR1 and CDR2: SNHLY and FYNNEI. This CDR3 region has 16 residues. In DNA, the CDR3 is TGTGCCAGCGAAGGCCGTGAGGGGACAGGTGGCCTCGAGCAGTACTTC. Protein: CASEGREGTGGLEQYF.

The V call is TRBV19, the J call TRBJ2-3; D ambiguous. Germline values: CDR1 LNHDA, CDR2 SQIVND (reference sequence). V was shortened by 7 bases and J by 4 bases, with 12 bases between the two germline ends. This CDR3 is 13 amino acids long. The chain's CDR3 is CASKGLPPDTQYF. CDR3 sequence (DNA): TGTGCCAGTAAAGGCCTCCCCCCAGATACGCAGTATTTT.

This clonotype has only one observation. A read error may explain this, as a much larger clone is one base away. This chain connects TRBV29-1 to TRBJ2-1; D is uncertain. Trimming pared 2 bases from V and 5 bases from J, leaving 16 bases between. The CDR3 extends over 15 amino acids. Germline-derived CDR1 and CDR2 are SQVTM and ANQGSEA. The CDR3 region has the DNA TGCAGCGTTGAAAGGTTGGGGTGGGGAAACAATGAGCAGTTCTTC. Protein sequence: CSVERLGWGNNEQFF.

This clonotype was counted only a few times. The chain's CDR3 is CASSLDPGEPLHF. CDR3 bases: TGTGCCAGCAGCTTAGACCCGGGGGAGCCCCTCCACTTT. The gene calls are TRBV5-6 and TRBJ1-6; TRBD1 is a possible D gene (5 bases). V shed 2 bases and J shed 13 bases, with 13 bases lying between them. The CDR3 runs to 13 residues. The germline gives CDR1 SGHDT, CDR2 YYEEEE.

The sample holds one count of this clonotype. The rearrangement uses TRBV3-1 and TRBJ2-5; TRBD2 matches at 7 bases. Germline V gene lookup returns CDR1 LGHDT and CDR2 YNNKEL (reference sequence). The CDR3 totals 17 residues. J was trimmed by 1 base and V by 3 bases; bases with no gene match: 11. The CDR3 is CASSHGLAEIPQETQYF. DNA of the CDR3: TGTGCCAGCAGCCATGGGCTAGCGGAGATCCCCCAAGAGACCCAGTACTTC.

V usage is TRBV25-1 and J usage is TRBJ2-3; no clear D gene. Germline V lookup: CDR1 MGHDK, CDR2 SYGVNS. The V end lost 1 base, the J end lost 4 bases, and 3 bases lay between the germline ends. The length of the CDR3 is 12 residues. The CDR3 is CASSESSDTQYF. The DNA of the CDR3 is TGTGCCAGCAGTGAATCATCAGATACGCAGTATTTT.

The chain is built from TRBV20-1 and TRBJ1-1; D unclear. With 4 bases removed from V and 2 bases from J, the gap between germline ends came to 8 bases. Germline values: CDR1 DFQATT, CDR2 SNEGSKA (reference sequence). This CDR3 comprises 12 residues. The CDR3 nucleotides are TGCAGTGCTATGAGCGACAACACTGAAGCTTTCTTT. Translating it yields CSAMSDNTEAFF.

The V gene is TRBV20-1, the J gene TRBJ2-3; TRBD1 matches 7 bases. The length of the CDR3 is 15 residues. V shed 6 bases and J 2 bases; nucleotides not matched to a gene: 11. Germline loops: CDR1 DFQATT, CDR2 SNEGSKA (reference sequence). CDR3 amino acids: CSASPGQTYTDTQYF. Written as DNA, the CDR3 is TGCAGTGCCAGCCCGGGACAGACCTACACAGATACGCAGTATTTT.

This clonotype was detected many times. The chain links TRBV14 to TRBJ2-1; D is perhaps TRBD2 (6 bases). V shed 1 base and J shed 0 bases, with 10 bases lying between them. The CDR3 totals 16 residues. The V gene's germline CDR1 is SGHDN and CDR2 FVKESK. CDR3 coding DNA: TGTGCCAGCAGCCAAGTCCTCGGGAGCTCCTACAATGAGCAGTTCTTC. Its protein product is CASSQVLGSSYNEQFF.

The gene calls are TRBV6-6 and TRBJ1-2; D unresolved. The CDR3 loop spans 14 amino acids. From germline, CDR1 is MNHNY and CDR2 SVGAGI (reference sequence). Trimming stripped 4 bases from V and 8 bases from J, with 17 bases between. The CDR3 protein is CASSSLTGKGGYTF. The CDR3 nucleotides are TGTGCCAGCAGTTCTCTGACCGGGAAGGGCGGCTACACCTTC.

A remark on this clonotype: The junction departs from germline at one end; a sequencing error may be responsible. CDR3 coding DNA: TGTGCCATCAGTGCTAGCGGCATTTACGGGCAGTACTTC. This translates into CAISASGIYGQYF. The chain employs TRBV10-3 and TRBJ2-7, with TRBD2 matching 7 bases. The CDR3 is 13 residues long. Germline V gene lookup returns CDR1 ENHRY and CDR2 SYGVKD.

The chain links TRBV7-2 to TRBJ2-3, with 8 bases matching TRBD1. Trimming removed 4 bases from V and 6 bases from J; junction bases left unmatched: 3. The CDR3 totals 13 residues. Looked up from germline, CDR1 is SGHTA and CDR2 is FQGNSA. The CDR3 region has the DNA TGTGCCAGCAGCTCGACAGGGGTGGATACGCAGTATTTT. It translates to CASSSTGVDTQYF. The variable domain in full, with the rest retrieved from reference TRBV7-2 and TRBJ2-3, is GAGVSQSPSNKVTEKGKDVELRCDPISGHTALYWYRQSLGQGLEFLIYFQGNSAPDKSGLPSDRFSAERTGGSVSTLTIQRTQQEDSAVYLCASSSTGVDTQYFGPGTRLTVL.

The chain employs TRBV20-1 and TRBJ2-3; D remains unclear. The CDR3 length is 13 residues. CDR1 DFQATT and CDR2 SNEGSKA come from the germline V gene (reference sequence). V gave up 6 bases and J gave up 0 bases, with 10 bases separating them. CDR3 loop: CSAMSSSTDTQYF. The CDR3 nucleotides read TGCAGTGCGATGTCGTCGAGCACAGATACGCAGTATTTT.

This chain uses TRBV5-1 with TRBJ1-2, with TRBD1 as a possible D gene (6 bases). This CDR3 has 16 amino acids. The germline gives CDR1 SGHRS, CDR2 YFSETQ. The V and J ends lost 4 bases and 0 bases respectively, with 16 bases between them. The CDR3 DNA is TGCGCCAGCAGCGCCCACCGACAGGAAGCTAACTATGGCTACACCTTC. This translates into CASSAHRQEANYGYTF. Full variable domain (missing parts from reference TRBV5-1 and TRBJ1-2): KAGVTQTPRYLIKTRGQQVTLSCSPISGHRSVSWYQQTPGQGLQFLFEYFSETQRNKGNFPGRFSGRQFSNSRSEMNVSTLELGDSALYLCASSAHRQEANYGYTFGSGTRLTVV.

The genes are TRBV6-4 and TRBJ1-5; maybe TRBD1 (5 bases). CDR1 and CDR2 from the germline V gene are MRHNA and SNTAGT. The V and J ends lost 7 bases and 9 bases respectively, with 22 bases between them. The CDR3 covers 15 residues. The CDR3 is CASNRSGHYRGPQHF. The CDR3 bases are TGTGCCAGCAACAGGTCGGGGCACTATCGAGGGCCCCAGCATTTT.